The clone carrying this T cell receptor (beta chain) was observed a handful of times. This sample's TCRbeta library carried unique molecular identifier barcodes. MiXCR, run by TCRdb on the PCR reads, gives a single entry per CDR3 protein. This table holds some 290,000 distinct CDR3 sequences, more than 20% found once. There are 15 residues in the CDR3. Trimming removed 6 bases from V and 7 bases from J, with 21 bases in between. This sample is part of a study of T-cell reconstitution after alpha-beta-depleted transplantation in children. Material: PBMCs, mostly from graft donor cells, obtained 180 days after TCRalphabeta/CD19-depleted stem cell transplant. This sequence joins TRBV12-3 or TRBV12-4 and TRBJ2-5; TRBD1 or TRBD2 may be the D gene (5 bases each). The TCR sequence derives from a male patient aged 10 to 17 who had a stem cell transplant for acute lymphoblastic leukemia, so the T cells may come from the graft donor. The CDR3 sequence: CASSRSPGPSGTQYF. The CDR3 DNA sequence: TGTGCCAGCAGCCGTTCACCGGGACCCTCGGGGACCCAGTACTTC.